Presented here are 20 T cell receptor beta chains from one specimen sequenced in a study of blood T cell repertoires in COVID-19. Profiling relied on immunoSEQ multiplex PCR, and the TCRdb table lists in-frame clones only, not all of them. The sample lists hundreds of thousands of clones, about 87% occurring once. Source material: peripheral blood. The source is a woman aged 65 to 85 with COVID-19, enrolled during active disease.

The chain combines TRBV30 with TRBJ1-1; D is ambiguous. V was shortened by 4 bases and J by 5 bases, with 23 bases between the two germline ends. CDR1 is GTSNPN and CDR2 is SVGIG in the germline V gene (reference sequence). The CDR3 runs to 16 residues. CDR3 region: CAWNGVVGSGYTEAFF. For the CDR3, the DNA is TGTGCCTGGAACGGCGTGGTCGGGAGCGGATATACTGAAGCTTTCTTT.

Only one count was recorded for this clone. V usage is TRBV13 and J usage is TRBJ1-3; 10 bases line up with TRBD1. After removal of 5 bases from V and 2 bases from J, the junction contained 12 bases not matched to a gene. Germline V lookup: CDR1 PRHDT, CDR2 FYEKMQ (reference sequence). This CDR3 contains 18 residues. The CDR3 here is CASSVVVSGTGAGNTIYF. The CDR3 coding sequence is TGTGCCAGCAGCGTCGTCGTTTCCGGGACAGGGGCTGGAAACACCATATATTTT.

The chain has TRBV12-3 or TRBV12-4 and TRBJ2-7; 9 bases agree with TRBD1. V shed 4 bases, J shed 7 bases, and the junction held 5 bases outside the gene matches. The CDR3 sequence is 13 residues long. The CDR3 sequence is CASSSGQGEEQYF. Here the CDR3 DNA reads TGTGCCAGCAGTTCGGGACAGGGAGAGGAGCAGTACTTC.

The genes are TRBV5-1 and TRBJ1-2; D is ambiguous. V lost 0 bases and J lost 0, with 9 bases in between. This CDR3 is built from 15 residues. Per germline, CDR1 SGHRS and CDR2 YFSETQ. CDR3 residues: CASSLELRTNYGYTF. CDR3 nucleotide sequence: TGCGCCAGCAGCTTGGAGCTCCGAACTAACTATGGCTACACCTTC. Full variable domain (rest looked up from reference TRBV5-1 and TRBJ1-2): KAGVTQTPRYLIKTRGQQVTLSCSPISGHRSVSWYQQTPGQGLQFLFEYFSETQRNKGNFPGRFSGRQFSNSRSEMNVSTLELGDSALYLCASSLELRTNYGYTFGSGTRLTVV.

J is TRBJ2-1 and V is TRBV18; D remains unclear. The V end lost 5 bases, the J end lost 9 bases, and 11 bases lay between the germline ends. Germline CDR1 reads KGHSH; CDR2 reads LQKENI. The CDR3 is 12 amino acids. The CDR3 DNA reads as TGTGCCAGCTCAACCACCCGGTTTGAGCAGTTCTTC. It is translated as CASSTTRFEQFF. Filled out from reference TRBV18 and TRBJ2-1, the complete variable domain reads NAGVMQNPRHLVRRRGQEARLRCSPMKGHSHVYWYRQLPEEGLKFMVYLQKENIIDESGMPKERFSAEFPKEGPSILRIQQVVRGDSAAYFCASSTTRFEQFFGPGTRLTVL.

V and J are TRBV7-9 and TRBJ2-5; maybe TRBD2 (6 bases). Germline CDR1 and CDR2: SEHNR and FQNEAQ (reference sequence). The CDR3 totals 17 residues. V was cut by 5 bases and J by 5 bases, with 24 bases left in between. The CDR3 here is CASSLGVGLASGETQYF. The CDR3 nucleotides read TGTGCCAGCAGCCTAGGCGTGGGACTTGCCTCGGGGGAGACCCAGTACTTC.

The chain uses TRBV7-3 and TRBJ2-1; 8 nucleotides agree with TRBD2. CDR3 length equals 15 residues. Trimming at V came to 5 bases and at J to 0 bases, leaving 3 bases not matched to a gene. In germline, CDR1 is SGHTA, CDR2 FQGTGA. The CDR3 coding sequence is TGTGCCAGCAGCCCGGGGGGGAACTCCTACAATGAGCAGTTCTTC. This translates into CASSPGGNSYNEQFF.

CDR3 in DNA: TGTGCCAGCAGGATAACCCAGGTGAACACTGAAGCTTTCTTT. It codes for CASRITQVNTEAFF. The V call is TRBV28, the J call TRBJ1-1, with D unclear. Trimming stripped 6 bases from V and 0 bases from J, with 11 bases between. Germline CDR1 reads MDHEN; CDR2 reads SYDVKM. The CDR3 contains 14 residues.

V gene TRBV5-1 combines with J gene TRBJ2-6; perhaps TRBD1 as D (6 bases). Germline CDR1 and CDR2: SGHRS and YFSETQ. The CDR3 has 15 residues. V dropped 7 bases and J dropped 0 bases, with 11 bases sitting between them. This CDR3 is CASRGDTSGANVLTF. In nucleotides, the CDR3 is TGCGCCAGCCGTGGGGACACCTCTGGGGCCAACGTCCTGACTTTC.

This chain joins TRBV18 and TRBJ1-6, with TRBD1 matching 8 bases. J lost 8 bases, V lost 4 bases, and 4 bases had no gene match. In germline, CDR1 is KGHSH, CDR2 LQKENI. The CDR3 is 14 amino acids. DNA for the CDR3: TGTGCCAGCTCACTAAAGACAGGGGATTCACCCCTCCACTTT. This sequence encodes CASSLKTGDSPLHF.

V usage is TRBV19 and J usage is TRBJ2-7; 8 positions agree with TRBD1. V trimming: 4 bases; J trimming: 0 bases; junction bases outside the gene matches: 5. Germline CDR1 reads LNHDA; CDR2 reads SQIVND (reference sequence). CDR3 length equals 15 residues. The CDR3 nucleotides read TGTGCCAGTAGTAGACCCGGGACAGGCTCCTACGAGCAGTACTTC. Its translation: CASSRPGTGSYEQYF.

CDR3 amino acids: CASTPGSSYEQYF. The CDR3 DNA follows: TGTGCCAGCACCCCAGGTAGCTCCTACGAGCAGTACTTC. This chain links TRBV28 with TRBJ2-7; D is unclear. There are 13 residues in the CDR3. V lost 7 bases and J lost 0, with 10 bases in between. Germline values: CDR1 MDHEN, CDR2 SYDVKM.

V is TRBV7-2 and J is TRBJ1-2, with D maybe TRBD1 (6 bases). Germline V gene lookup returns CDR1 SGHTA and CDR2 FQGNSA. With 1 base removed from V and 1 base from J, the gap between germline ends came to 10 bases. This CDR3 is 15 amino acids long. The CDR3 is CASSLGSGVNYGYTF. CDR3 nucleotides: TGTGCCAGCAGCTTAGGTTCAGGGGTTAACTATGGCTACACCTTC.

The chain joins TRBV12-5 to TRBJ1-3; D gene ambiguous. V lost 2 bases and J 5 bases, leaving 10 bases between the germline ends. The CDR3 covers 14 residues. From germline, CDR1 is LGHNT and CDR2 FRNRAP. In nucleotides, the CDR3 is TGTGCTAGTGGTTTGCCACCCCACAGAAACACCATATATTTT. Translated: CASGLPPHRNTIYF.

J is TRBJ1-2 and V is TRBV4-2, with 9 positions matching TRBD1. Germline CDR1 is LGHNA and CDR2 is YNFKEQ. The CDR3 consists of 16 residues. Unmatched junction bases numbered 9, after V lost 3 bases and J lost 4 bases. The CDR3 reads CASSHPGQGTSYGYTF. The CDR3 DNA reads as TGTGCCAGCAGCCATCCCGGACAGGGGACCAGCTATGGCTACACCTTC.

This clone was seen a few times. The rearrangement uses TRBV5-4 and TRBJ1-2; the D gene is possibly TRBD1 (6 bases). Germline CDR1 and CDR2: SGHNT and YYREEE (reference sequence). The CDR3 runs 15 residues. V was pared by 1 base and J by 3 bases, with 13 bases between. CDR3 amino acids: CASSLRDMRYYGYTF. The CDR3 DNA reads TGTGCCAGCAGCTTGCGGGACATGAGATACTATGGCTACACCTTC.

CDR3 region: CASSLTPGGRTDTQYF. CDR3 coding DNA: TGTGCCAGCAGTTTAACTCCGGGAGGGAGGACAGATACGCAGTATTTT. The chain uses TRBV28 and TRBJ2-3; 8 bases align to TRBD2. Germline V gene sequence: CDR1 MDHEN, CDR2 SYDVKM. Trimming cost V 2 bases and J 3 bases; bases outside gene matches: 7. This CDR3 contains 16 residues.

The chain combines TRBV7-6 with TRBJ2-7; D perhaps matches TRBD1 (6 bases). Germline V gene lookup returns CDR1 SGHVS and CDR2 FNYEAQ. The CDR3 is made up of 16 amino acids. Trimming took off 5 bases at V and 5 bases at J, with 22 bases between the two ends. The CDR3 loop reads CASSPRRVRGNHEQYF. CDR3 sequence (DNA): TGTGCCAGCAGCCCACGAAGGGTCAGGGGAAACCACGAGCAGTACTTC. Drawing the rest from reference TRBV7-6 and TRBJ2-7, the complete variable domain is GAGVSQSPRYKVTKRGQDVALRCDPISGHVSLYWYRQALGQGPEFLTYFNYEAQQDKSGLPNDRFSAERPEGSISTLTIQRTEQRDSAMYRCASSPRRVRGNHEQYFGPGTRLTVT.

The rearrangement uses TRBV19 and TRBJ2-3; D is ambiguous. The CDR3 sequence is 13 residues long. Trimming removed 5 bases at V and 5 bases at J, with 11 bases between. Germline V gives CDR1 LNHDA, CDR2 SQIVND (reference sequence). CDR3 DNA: TGTGCCAGTAGTCGAGAACGCCGAGATACGCAGTATTTT. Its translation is CASSRERRDTQYF.

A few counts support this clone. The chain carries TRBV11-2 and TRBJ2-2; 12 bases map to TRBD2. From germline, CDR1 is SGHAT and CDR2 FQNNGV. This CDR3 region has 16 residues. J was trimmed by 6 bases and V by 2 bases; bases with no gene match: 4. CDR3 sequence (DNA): TGTGCCAGCAGCTTACTAGCGGGAGGGATCCCCGGGGAGCTGTTTTTT. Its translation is CASSLLAGGIPGELFF.